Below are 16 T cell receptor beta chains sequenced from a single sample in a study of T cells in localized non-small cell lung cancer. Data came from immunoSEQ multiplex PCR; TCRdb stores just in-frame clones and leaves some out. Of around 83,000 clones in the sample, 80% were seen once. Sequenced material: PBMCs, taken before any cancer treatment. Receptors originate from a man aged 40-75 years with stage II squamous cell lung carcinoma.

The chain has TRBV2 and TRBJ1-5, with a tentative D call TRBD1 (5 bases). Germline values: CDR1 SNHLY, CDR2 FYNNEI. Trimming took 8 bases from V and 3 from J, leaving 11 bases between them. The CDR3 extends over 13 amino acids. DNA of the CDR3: TGTGCCAGCTGGGACGGACTCAATCAGCCCCAGCATTTT. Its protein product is CASWDGLNQPQHF.

CDR3: CASSPEKQRSKLFF. As DNA, the CDR3 is TGTGCCAGCAGCCCGGAAAAACAGCGATCGAAACTGTTTTTT. This chain uses TRBV5-6 with TRBJ1-4; D is unresolved. There are 14 residues in the CDR3. In germline, CDR1 is SGHDT, CDR2 YYEEEE. V was clipped by 4 bases and J by 11 bases, with 18 bases between them.

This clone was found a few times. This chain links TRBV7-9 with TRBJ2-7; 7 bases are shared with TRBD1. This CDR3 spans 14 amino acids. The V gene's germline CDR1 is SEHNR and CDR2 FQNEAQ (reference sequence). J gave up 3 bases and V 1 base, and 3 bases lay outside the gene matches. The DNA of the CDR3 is TGTGCCAGCAGCTTAGGACAGGGTATCTACGAGCAGTACTTC. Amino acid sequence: CASSLGQGIYEQYF.

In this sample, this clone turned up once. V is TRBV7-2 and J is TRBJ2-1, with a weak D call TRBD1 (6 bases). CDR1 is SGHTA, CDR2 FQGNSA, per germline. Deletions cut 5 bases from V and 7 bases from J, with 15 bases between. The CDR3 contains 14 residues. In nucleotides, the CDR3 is TGTGCCAGCAGCCCAAACAGGGTGCAGAATGAGCAGTTCTTC. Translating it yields CASSPNRVQNEQFF.

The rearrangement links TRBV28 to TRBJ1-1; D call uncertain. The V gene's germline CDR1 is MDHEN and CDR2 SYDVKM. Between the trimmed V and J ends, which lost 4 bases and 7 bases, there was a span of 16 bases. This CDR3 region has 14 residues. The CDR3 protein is CASSSKPESIEAFF. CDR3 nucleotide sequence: TGTGCCAGCAGTTCCAAACCTGAGAGCATTGAAGCTTTCTTT.

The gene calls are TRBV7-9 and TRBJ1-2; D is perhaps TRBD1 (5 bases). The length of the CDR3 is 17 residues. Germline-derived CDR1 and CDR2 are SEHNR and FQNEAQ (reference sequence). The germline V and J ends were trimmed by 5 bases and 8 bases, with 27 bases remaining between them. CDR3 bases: TGTGCCAGCAGCCATCCTATTCCACAGGATATGGAGCGGGGCTACACCTTC. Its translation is CASSHPIPQDMERGYTF.

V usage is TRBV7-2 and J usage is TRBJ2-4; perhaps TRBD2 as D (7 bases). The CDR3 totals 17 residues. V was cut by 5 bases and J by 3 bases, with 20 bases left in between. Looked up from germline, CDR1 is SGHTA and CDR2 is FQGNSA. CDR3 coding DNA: TGTGCCAGCAGCCCCACCTCCCGGGGGGCAGGCAAAAACATTCAGTACTTC. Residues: CASSPTSRGAGKNIQYF. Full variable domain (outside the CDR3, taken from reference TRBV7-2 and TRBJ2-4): GAGVSQSPSNKVTEKGKDVELRCDPISGHTALYWYRQSLGQGLEFLIYFQGNSAPDKSGLPSDRFSAERTGGSVSTLTIQRTQQEDSAVYLCASSPTSRGAGKNIQYFGAGTRLSVL.

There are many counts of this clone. For the CDR3, the DNA is TGTGCCAGCAACCGGGCAGGGGTCCAAGAGACCCAGTACTTC. This encodes CASNRAGVQETQYF. The genes are TRBV5-4 and TRBJ2-5; tentatively, D is TRBD1 (6 bases). Trimming pared 6 bases from V and 1 base from J, leaving 13 bases between. CDR3 length: 14 amino acids. Germline V gives CDR1 SGHNT, CDR2 YYREEE (reference sequence).

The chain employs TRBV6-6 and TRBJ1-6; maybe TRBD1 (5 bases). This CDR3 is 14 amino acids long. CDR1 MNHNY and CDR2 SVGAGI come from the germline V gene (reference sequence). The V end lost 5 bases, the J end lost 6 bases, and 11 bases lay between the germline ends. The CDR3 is CASSLGGVNSPLHF. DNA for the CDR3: TGTGCCAGCAGTCTGGGAGGGGTTAATTCACCCCTCCACTTT.

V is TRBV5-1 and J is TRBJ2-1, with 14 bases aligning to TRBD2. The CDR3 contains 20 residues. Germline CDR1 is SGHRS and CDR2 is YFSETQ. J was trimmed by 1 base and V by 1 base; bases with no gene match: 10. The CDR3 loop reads CASSLTPGTSGRSSYNEQFF. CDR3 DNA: TGCGCCAGCAGCTTGACTCCTGGGACTAGCGGGAGATCTTCCTACAATGAGCAGTTCTTC.

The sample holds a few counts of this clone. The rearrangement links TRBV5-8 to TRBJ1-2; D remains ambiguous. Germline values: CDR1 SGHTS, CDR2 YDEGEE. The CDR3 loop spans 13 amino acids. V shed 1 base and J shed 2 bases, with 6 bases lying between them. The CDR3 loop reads CASSLRLNYGYTF. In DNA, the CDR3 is TGTGCCAGCAGCTTGAGACTGAACTATGGCTACACCTTC.

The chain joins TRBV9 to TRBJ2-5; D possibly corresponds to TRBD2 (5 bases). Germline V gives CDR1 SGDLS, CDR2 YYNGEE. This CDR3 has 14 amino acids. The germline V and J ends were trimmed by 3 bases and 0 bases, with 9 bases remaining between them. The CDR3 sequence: CASSGGLHQETQYF. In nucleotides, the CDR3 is TGTGCCAGCAGCGGAGGACTTCACCAAGAGACCCAGTACTTC.

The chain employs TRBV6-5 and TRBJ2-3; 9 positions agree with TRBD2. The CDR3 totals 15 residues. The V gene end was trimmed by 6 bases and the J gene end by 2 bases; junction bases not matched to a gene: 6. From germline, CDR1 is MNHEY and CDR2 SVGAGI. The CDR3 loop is CASRLTSGHTDTQYF. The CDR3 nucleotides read TGTGCCAGCAGGCTAACTAGCGGGCACACAGATACGCAGTATTTT.

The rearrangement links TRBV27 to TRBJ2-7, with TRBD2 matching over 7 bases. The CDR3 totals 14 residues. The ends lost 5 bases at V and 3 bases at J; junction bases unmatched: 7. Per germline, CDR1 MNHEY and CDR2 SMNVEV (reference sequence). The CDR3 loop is CASSTPGGSYEQYF. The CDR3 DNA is TGTGCCAGCAGTACACCCGGCGGGAGCTACGAGCAGTACTTC.

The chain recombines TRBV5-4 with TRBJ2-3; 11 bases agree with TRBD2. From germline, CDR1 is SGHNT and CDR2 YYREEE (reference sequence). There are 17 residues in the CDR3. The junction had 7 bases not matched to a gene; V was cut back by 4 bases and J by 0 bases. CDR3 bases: TGTGCCAGCAGCGATGGGACTAGCGGATACAGCACAGATACGCAGTATTTT. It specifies CASSDGTSGYSTDTQYF. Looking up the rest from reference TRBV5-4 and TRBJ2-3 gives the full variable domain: ETGVTQSPTHLIKTRGQQVTLRCSSQSGHNTVSWYQQALGQGPQFIFQYYREEENGRGNFPPRFSGLQFPNYSSELNVNALELDDSALYLCASSDGTSGYSTDTQYFGPGTRLTVL.

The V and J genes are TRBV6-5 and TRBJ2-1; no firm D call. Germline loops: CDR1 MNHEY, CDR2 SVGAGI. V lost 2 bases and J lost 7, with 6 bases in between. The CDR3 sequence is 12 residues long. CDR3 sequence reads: CASSYPGNEQFF. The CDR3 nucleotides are TGTGCCAGCAGTTACCCCGGAAATGAGCAGTTCTTC.